This TCR beta chain stems from a study of T cells after yellow fever vaccination. The overall study: It was SMART-Seq v4 Ultra Low Input that prepared the fractions with low cell numbers.

Study-wide findings and caveats: Weaker overall, the secondary response nonetheless peaked faster (day 5 versus 15). A limited proportion of clonotypes was detected within both the CD4 and CD8 compartments. Booster samples showed a return of most primary-vaccination clones (about 97% CD4, 70% to 90% CD8).

To note about this clonotype: Its antigen is undetermined.

MiXCR, applied by TCRdb to the 5' RACE reads, yields one record per CDR3 protein. Of 340,000 or so distinct CDR3 sequences detected, about an eighth appear once; the ten largest clones hold about 3%. The trim removed 1 base at V and 8 bases at J, leaving 6 bases unmatched. Germline-derived CDR1 and CDR2 are LGHDT and YNNKEL (reference sequence). The CDR3 has 14 amino acids. This TCR was sampled from a man aged 18 to 29 who received the YFV17D yellow fever vaccine. This chain joins TRBV3-1 and TRBJ1-2, with 8 bases matching TRBD1. Source: CD4+ T cells sorted from PBMCs, taken 15 days after the yellow fever booster vaccination. The CDR3 spells CASSQVIQGDGYTF. The DNA for the CDR3 is TGTGCCAGCAGCCAAGTCATACAGGGGGACGGCTACACCTTC. Looking up the rest from reference TRBV3-1 and TRBJ1-2 gives the full variable domain: DTAVSQTPKYLVTQMGNDKSIKCEQNLGHDTMYWYKQDSKKFLKIMFSYNNKELIINETVPNRFSPKSPDKAHLNLHINSLELGDSAVYFCASSQVIQGDGYTFGSGTRLTVV.